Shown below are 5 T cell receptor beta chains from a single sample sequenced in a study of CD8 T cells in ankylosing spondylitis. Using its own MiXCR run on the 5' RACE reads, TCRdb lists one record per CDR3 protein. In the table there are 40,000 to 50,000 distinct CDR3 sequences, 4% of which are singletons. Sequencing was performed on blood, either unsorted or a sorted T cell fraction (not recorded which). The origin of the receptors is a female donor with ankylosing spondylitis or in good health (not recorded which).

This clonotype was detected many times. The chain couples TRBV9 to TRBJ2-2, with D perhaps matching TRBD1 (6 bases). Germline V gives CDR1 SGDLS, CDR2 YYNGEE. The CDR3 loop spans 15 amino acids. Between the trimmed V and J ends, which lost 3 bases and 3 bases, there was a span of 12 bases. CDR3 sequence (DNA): TGTGCCAGCAGCGCCCTCTCAGGGGACACCGGGGAGCTGTTTTTT. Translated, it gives CASSALSGDTGELFF.

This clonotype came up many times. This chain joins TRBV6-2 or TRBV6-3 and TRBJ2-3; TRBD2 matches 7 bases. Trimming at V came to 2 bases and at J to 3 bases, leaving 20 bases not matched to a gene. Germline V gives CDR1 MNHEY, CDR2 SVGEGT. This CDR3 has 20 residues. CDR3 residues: CASSYRSLAVMTPPTDTQYF. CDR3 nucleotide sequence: TGTGCCAGCAGTTACCGGTCGCTAGCGGTTATGACTCCCCCGACAGATACGCAGTATTTT.

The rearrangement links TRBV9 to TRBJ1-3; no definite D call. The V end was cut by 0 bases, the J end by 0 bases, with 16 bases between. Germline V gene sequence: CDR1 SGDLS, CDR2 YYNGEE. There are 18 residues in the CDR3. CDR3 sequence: CASSVEPDGLISGNTIYF. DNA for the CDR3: TGTGCCAGCAGCGTAGAGCCCGACGGACTAATCTCTGGAAACACCATATATTTT.

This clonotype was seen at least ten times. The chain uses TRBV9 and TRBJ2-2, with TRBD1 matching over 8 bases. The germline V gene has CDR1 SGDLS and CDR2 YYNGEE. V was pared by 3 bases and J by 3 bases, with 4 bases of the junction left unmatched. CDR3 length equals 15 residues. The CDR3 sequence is CASSEGQDYTGELFF. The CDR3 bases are TGTGCCAGCAGCGAGGGACAGGACTACACCGGGGAGCTGTTTTTT.

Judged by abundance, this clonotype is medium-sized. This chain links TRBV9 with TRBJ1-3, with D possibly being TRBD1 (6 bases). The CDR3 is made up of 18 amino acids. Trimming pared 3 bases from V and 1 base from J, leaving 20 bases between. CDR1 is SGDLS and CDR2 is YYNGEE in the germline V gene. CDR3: CASSARGGALGSGNTIYF. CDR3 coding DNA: TGTGCCAGCAGCGCAAGGGGGGGGGCTCTGGGGTCTGGAAACACCATATATTTT.